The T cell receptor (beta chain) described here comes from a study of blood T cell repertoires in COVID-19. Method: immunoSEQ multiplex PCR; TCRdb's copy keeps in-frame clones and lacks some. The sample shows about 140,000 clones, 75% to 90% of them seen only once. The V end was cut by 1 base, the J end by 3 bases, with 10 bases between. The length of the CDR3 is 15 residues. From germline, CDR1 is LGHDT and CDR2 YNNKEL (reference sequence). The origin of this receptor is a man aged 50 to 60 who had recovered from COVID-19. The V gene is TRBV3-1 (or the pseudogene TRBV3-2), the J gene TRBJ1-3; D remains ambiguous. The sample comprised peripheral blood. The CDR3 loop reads CASSQVGVSGNTIYF. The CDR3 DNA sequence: TGTGCCAGCAGCCAAGTAGGAGTCAGTGGAAACACCATATATTTT.